This T cell receptor (beta chain) appears in the sequencing data of a study of T cell responses to AZD1222 COVID-19 vaccine. Study in general: Second-dose recipients at about 4 or about 12 weeks were treated as one pooled group. Regarding the study as a whole: When two AZD1222 doses had been given, Spike-specific TCR breadth and depth rose.

With 5 bases clipped from V and 4 bases from J, the junction kept 9 bases outside the gene matches. The length of the CDR3 is 15 residues. Germline V lookup: CDR1 SGHKS, CDR2 YYEKEE (reference sequence). Comments on this clone: Its cognate antigen is unknown.

Sequencing was performed with immunoSEQ multiplex PCR; in TCRdb, only in-frame clones are kept and a portion is missing. The repertoire holds some 130,000 clones, more than 85% seen once, with about 3% in the top ten. The source is an adult in good health. The sample in question was peripheral blood, obtained on day 0 of AZD1222 vaccination. V gene TRBV5-5 combines with J gene TRBJ2-1; TRBD1 agrees at 7 bases. DNA of the CDR3: TGTGCCAGCAGGTTGACAGGGACCCCTTACAATGAGCAGTTCTTC. It codes for CASRLTGTPYNEQFF. Using reference TRBV5-5 and TRBJ2-1 for the parts outside the CDR3, the full variable domain is DAGVTQSPTHLIKTRGQQVTLRCSPISGHKSVSWYQQVLGQGPQFIFQYYEKEERGRGNFPDRFSARQFPNYSSELNVNALLLGDSALYLCASRLTGTPYNEQFFGPGTRLTVL.